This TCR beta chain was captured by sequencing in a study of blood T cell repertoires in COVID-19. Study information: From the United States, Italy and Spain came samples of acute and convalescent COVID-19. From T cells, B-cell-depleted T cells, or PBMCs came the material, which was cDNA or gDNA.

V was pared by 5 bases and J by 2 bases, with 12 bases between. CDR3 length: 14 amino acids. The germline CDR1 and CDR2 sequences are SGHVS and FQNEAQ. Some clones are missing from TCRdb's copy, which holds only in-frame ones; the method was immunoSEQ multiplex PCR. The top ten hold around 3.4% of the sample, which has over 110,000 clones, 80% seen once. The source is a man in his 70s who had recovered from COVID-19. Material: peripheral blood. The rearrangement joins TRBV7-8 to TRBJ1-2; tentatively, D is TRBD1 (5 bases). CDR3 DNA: TGTGCCAGCAGCAGTACAGGTTCCAACTATGGCTACACCTTC. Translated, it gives CASSSTGSNYGYTF.